One sample yielded the 9 T cell receptor beta chains listed below, sequenced in a study of blood T cell repertoires in COVID-19. Libraries were prepared by immunoSEQ multiplex PCR; TCRdb keeps only in-frame clonotypes and omits some of them. The table records hundreds of thousands of clones, 70% to 90% of them present only once. Source material: peripheral blood. The receptors derive from a human donor in a cohort sampled during active COVID-19.

The genes are TRBV28 and TRBJ1-1; D possibly corresponds to TRBD1 (5 bases). Germline CDR1 and CDR2: MDHEN and SYDVKM. V gave up 5 bases and J gave up 2 bases, with 15 bases separating them. The CDR3 loop spans 15 amino acids. The CDR3 DNA reads TGTGCCAGCAGTGCAGGGACGGGAGGAAACACTGAAGCTTTCTTT. Its translation is CASSAGTGGNTEAFF.

The chain combines TRBV29-1 with TRBJ2-5; 9 nucleotides match TRBD2. V lost 3 bases and J lost 5; bases outside the gene matches: 7. Germline CDR1 and CDR2: SQVTM and ANQGSEA. This CDR3 comprises 14 residues. CDR3 region: CSVEGGGVGETQYF. CDR3 DNA sequence: TGCAGCGTTGAGGGCGGGGGGGTAGGGGAGACCCAGTACTTC.

CDR3 residues: CASSLEQGDEKLFF. The CDR3 DNA reads TGTGCCAGCAGCTTAGAGCAGGGGGATGAAAAACTGTTTTTT. The chain employs TRBV11-2 and TRBJ1-4, with 7 bases aligning to TRBD1. This CDR3 comprises 14 residues. J was trimmed by 6 bases and V by 0 bases; bases with no gene match: 1. Germline V gene lookup returns CDR1 SGHAT and CDR2 FQNNGV.

The chain is built from TRBV28 and TRBJ2-7; 8 nucleotides line up with TRBD1. Losses at the gene ends were 5 bases for V and 3 bases for J; bases not matched to a gene: 15. The germline CDR1 and CDR2 sequences are MDHEN and SYDVKM. This CDR3 comprises 17 residues. The CDR3 reads CASSDLGGTGESYEQYF. CDR3 in DNA: TGTGCCAGCAGTGATTTAGGTGGGACAGGAGAAAGCTACGAGCAGTACTTC.

The V gene is TRBV28, the J gene TRBJ1-2; no clear D. CDR1 is MDHEN, CDR2 SYDVKM, per germline. The CDR3 sequence is 14 residues long. Trimming stripped 6 bases from V and 0 bases from J, with 11 bases between. In DNA form, the CDR3 reads TGTGCCAGCAGCCCCTCGACTCCTAACTATGGCTACACCTTC. This translates into CASSPSTPNYGYTF.

This chain uses TRBV19 with TRBJ1-6; 11 bases agree with TRBD1. Germline V gives CDR1 LNHDA, CDR2 SQIVND (reference sequence). V lost 5 bases and J lost 6; bases outside the gene matches: 12. This CDR3 spans 18 amino acids. In DNA, the CDR3 is TGTGCCAGTAGTTTGATTGGACAGGGGGCGACGAGTAATTCACCCCTCCACTTT. It is translated as CASSLIGQGATSNSPLHF.

As concerns this clone: This same CDR3 is encoded by further DNA sequences in the sample. The genes are TRBV5-6 and TRBJ1-3; 9 bases are a match to TRBD1. Germline trimming cut 3 bases from V and 7 bases from J; bases unmatched to any gene: 2. The CDR3 loop spans 13 amino acids. Germline V CDR1 and CDR2: SGHDT, YYEEEE. CDR3 region: CASSYDRGNTIYF. Here the CDR3 DNA reads TGTGCCAGCAGCTACGACAGGGGGAACACCATATATTTT.

The chain employs TRBV19 and TRBJ1-5; 7 bases agree with TRBD1. Germline CDR1 LNHDA, CDR2 SQIVND (reference sequence). With 8 bases clipped from V and 2 bases from J, the junction kept 9 bases outside the gene matches. The CDR3 is made up of 15 amino acids. CDR3 amino acids: CASYPDREGNQPQHF. The CDR3 coding sequence is TGTGCCAGTTACCCAGACAGGGAGGGCAATCAGCCCCAGCATTTT.

The chain combines TRBV27 with TRBJ2-7; TRBD1 matches at 7 bases. The CDR3 sequence is 13 residues long. V shed 5 bases and J 3 bases; nucleotides not matched to a gene: 4. CDR1 MNHEY and CDR2 SMNVEV come from the germline V gene (reference sequence). The CDR3 sequence: CASSDGQVYEQYF. In DNA form, the CDR3 reads TGTGCCAGCAGTGACGGACAGGTCTACGAGCAGTACTTC.